This is a list of T cell receptor beta chains from one sample in a study of cytotoxic CD8 clonotypes in ibrutinib-treated CLL. The data were produced by immunoSEQ multiplex PCR, yet TCRdb's version contains in-frame clones alone and is incomplete. The sample shows fewer than 150,000 clones, roughly 84% of them seen only once. The specimen was PBMCs, collected after 24 months of ibrutinib treatment. These receptors all come from a human donor with chronic lymphocytic leukemia. CDR3s leave out the opening cysteine and the closing phenylalanine or tryptophan.

J: TRBJ1-3
V: TRBV10-3
CDR3: AISEGTVGNTIY

J: TRBJ2-3
V: TRBV7-8
CDR3: ASSLVGSPTDTQY

J: TRBJ1-1
V: TRBV6-6
CDR3: ASSQGYTEAF

J: TRBJ2-1
V: TRBV7-7
CDR3: ASSLEGPNNEQF

J: TRBJ1-1
V: TRBV7-9
CDR3: ASSSGREDTEAF

J: TRBJ1-2
V: TRBV30
CDR3: AWSTGVDYGYT

J: TRBJ1-5
V: TRBV30
CDR3: AWSAGTGYNQPQH

J: TRBJ1-2
V: TRBV7-9
CDR3: ASSLDGAYYGYT

J: TRBJ1-5
V: TRBV11-2
CDR3: ASSLDGTGGNQPQH

J: TRBJ1-1
V: TRBV7-8
CDR3: ASSLAAALRLSGRDTEAF

J: TRBJ1-3
V: TRBV5-1
CDR3: ASSPGLHSGNTIY

J: TRBJ1-2
V: TRBV18
CDR3: ASSPGQGRNYGYT

J: TRBJ2-7
V: TRBV9
CDR3: ASSRGQGTYEQY

J: TRBJ2-1
V: TRBV11-1
CDR3: ASTQDDSYNEQF

J: TRBJ2-2
V: TRBV12-5
CDR3: ASGLAGGDYTGELF

J: TRBJ2-7
V: TRBV5-6
CDR3: ASSLGGYEQY

J: TRBJ1-1
V: TRBV5-1
CDR3: ASSSGSEAF

J: TRBJ2-7
V: TRBV2
CDR3: ASGGQGGPYEQY

J: TRBJ1-6
V: TRBV6-5
CDR3: ASTQLSYNSPLH

J: TRBJ1-1
V: TRBV30
CDR3: AWSWTGNEAF

J: TRBJ1-1
V: TRBV25-1
CDR3: ASSRGLGTEAF

J: TRBJ1-4
V: TRBV7-6
CDR3: ASSRGAAGEKLF

J: TRBJ2-1
V: TRBV4-1
CDR3: ASSQDKRFEQF

J: TRBJ1-1
V: TRBV21-1
CDR3: ASSSEDNTGDKDNMNTEAF

J: TRBJ1-6
V: TRBV7-2
CDR3: ASSLARAYRSPLH

J: TRBJ1-2
V: TRBV6-6
CDR3: ASSSPGATGGYT

J: TRBJ2-7
V: TRBV10-3
CDR3: AISESRGSYEQY

J: TRBJ2-7
V: TRBV5-1
CDR3: ASSLMGRKLSSYEQY

J: TRBJ2-3
V: TRBV7-9
CDR3: ASTRTDTQY

J: TRBJ1-1
V: TRBV6-5
CDR3: ASSYYRDTEAF

J: TRBJ1-1
V: TRBV18
CDR3: ASSPNSDTEAF

J: TRBJ1-5
V: TRBV18
CDR3: ASSIGGREPQH

J: TRBJ2-1
V: TRBV7-2
CDR3: ASSLGSVKF

J: TRBJ2-7
V: TRBV19
CDR3: ASSMGLAIGEEQY

J: TRBJ1-2
V: TRBV21-1
CDR3: ASSNGTNYGYT

J: TRBJ2-2
V: TRBV19
CDR3: ASTSNPLAGGNTGELF

J: TRBJ1-2
V: TRBV6-5
CDR3: ASSYRGVGYGYT

J: TRBJ1-6
V: TRBV9
CDR3: ASSVAGKSNSPLH

J: TRBJ1-4
V: TRBV6-6
CDR3: ASRTPQGEKLF

J: TRBJ2-5
V: TRBV10-3
CDR3: AISEMFFGGNQETQY

J: TRBJ2-1
V: TRBV5-4
CDR3: ASSPGVRATYNEQF

J: TRBJ2-7
V: TRBV7-9
CDR3: ASSLARTSYEQY

J: TRBJ2-3
V: TRBV7-2
CDR3: ASSLDPGPDTQY

J: TRBJ1-3
V: TRBV28
CDR3: ASSLPRGRGNTIY

J: TRBJ2-6
V: TRBV7-6
CDR3: ASSLVAGAGANVLT

J: TRBJ2-1
V: TRBV7-2
CDR3: ASSFGTAYNEQF

J: TRBJ1-1
V: TRBV5-1
CDR3: ASSLGPLNTEAF

J: TRBJ2-1
V: TRBV9
CDR3: ASSVGSLAPNEQF

J: TRBJ2-1
V: TRBV4-1
CDR3: ASSQEGGGLASYNEQF

J: TRBJ2-7
V: TRBV6-5
CDR3: ASRTGQGGAY

J: TRBJ2-1
V: TRBV5-5
CDR3: ASSLWDRANEQF

J: TRBJ1-2
V: TRBV11-2
CDR3: ASSPDFGRASYGYT

J: TRBJ1-1
V: TRBV2
CDR3: ASSADRGFTEAF

J: TRBJ2-5
V: TRBV15
CDR3: ATSRDRPQETQY

J: TRBJ1-2
V: TRBV10-3
CDR3: AITGTGGSYGYT

J: TRBJ2-2
V: TRBV28
CDR3: ASSSTQTGGWTGELF

J: TRBJ2-7
V: TRBV28
CDR3: ASSFPQGAASSYEQY

J: TRBJ1-5
V: TRBV2
CDR3: ASPKLSGGGNQPQH

J: TRBJ2-1
V: TRBV19
CDR3: ASSSPRGSARDEQF